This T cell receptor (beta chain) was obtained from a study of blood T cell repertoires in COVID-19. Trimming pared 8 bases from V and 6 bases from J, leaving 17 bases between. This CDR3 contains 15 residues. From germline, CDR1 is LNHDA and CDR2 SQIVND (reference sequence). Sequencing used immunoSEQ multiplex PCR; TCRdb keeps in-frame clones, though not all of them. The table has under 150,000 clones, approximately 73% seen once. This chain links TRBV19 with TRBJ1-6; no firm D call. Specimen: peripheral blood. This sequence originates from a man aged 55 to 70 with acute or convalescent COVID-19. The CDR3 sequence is CASARSTTLNSPLHF. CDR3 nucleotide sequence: TGTGCCAGTGCCAGATCCACAACCCTTAATTCACCCCTCCACTTT.